This T cell receptor beta chain was captured by sequencing in a study of breast tumors, draining lymph nodes, adjacent tissues. Broader study findings: Tumor T cell lymph node origin was a supported hypothesis, not proven. Compared with basal-like, luminal-like tumors shared significantly more repertoire with nontumor tissue.

This clonotype was observed a single time. Antigen unknown. At one boundary the junction diverges from the germline segment, which might be a read error. CDR1 and CDR2 from the germline V gene are SGHAT and FQNNGV. The CDR3 spans 14 residues. In TCRdb, the multiplex PCR reads were re-called with MiXCR into one record per CDR3 protein. The sample holds 30,000 to 35,000 distinct CDR3 sequences, approximately 63% seen once. The chain is built from TRBV11-2 and TRBJ2-7; D may be TRBD1 (6 bases). Sequenced input: breast tumor tissue. The clonotype comes from a female donor with breast cancer. Some clones in this sample may be carry-over from other donors' samples. CDR3 DNA sequence: TGTGCCAGCAGCTTGGGCAGGGGACCCTACGTGCAGTACTTC. This encodes CASSLGRGPYVQYF.